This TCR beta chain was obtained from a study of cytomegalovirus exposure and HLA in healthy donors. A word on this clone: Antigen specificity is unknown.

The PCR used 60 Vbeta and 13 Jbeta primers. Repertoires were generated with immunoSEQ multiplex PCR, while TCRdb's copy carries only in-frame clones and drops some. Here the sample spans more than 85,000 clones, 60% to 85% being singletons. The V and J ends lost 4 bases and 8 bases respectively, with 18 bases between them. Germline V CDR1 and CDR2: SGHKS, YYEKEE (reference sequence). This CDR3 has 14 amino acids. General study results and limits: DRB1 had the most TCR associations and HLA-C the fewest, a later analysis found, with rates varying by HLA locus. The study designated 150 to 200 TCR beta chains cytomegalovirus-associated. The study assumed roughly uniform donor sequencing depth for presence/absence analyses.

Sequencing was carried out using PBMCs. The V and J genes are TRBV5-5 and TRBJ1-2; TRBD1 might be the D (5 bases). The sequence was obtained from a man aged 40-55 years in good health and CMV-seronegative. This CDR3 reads CASSPGDGIGGYTF. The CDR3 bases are TGTGCCAGCAGCCCGGGGGACGGGATTGGCGGCTACACCTTC.